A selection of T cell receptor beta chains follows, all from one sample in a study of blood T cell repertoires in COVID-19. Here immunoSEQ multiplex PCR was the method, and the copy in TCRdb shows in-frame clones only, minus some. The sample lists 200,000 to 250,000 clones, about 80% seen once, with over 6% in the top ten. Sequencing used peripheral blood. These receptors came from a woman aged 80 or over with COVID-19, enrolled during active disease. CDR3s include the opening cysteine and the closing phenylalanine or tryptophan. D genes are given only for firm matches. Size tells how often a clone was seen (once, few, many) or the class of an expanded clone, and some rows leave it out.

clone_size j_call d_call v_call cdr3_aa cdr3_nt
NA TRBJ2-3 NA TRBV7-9 CASSLGGLLADTQYF TGTGCCAGCAGCTTAGGGGGACTCCTCGCAGATACGCAGTATTTT
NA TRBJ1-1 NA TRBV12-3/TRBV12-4 CASSFVRSLEAFF TGTGCCAGCAGTTTTGTGCGGAGCCTTGAAGCTTTCTTT
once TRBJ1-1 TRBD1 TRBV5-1 CASSLGGTGKTEAFF TGCGCCAGCAGCTTGGGCGGGACAGGGAAAACTGAAGCTTTCTTT
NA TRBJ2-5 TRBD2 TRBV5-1 CASSQGLAGTQETQYF TGCGCCAGCAGCCAGGGACTAGCGGGGACCCAAGAGACCCAGTACTTC
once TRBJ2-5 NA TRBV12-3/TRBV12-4 CASSFIASETQYF TGTGCCAGCAGTTTTATAGCTAGCGAGACCCAGTACTTC
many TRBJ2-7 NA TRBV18 CASSRGAQSYEQYF TGTGCCAGCTCACGGGGCGCGCAGAGCTACGAGCAGTACTTC
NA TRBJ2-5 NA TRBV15 CATSRGGGARETQYF TGTGCCACCAGCAGAGGAGGGGGGGCGCGGGAGACCCAGTACTTC
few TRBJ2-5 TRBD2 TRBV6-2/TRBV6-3 CASSYELAGRYQETQYF TGTGCCAGCAGTTACGAACTAGCGGGACGGTACCAAGAGACCCAGTACTTC
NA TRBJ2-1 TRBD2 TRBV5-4 CASSSLAGTGYNEQFF TGTGCCAGCAGCTCTCTAGCGGGAACTGGGTACAATGAGCAGTTCTTC
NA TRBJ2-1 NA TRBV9 CASSVVPVSNEQFF TGTGCCAGCAGCGTAGTCCCAGTATCCAATGAGCAGTTCTTC
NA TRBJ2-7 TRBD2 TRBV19 CASRAPGTTYEQYF TGTGCCAGTAGAGCCCCCGGGACTACCTACGAGCAGTACTTC
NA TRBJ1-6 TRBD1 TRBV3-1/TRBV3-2 CASSQGTGNSPLHF TGTGCCAGCAGCCAAGGGACAGGAAATTCACCCCTCCACTTT
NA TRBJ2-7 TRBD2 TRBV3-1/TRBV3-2 CASSQITSGAEEQYF TGTGCCAGCAGCCAAATTACTAGCGGGGCTGAGGAGCAGTACTTC
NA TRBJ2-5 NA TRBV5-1 CASSLQETQYF TGCGCCAGCAGCCTGCAAGAGACCCAGTACTTC
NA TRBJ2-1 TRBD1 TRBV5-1 CASSLGQGDYNEQFF TGCGCCAGCAGCTTAGGACAGGGGGACTACAATGAGCAGTTCTTC
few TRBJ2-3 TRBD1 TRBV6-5 CASSYLQGFGTQYF TGTGCCAGCAGTTACTTACAGGGGTTTGGTACGCAGTATTTT